Below, 22 T cell receptor beta chains from the same sample are listed, as sequenced in a study of cytomegalovirus exposure and HLA in healthy donors. Assay used: immunoSEQ multiplex PCR; TCRdb lists only in-frame clones, some missing. The sample carries around 300,000 clones, roughly 85% recorded once. The sample was PBMCs. The source is a woman aged 18-30 years in good health and CMV-seronegative.

This chain uses TRBV14 with TRBJ2-1; D is uncertain. The V gene lost 2 bases and the J gene lost 4 bases, with 15 bases spanning the gap. The CDR3 totals 16 residues. In germline, CDR1 is SGHDN, CDR2 FVKESK. CDR3 sequence: CASSQTSPPQYNEQFF. The CDR3 bases are TGTGCCAGCAGCCAAACGTCCCCCCCACAGTACAATGAGCAGTTCTTC.

The CDR3 nucleotides read TGCAGCGTTGACCTACAGGCCTTGGGGGCTTTCTTT. Translating gives CSVDLQALGAFF. The chain links TRBV29-1 to TRBJ1-1; D may be TRBD1 (5 bases). The CDR3 is 12 amino acids. V lost 3 bases, J lost 11 bases, and 16 bases lay in between. CDR1 and CDR2 (germline): SQVTM, ANQGSEA.

This chain links TRBV6-5 with TRBJ1-2; D not resolved. Trimming shortened V by 8 bases and J by 3 bases, and 19 bases separated the two germline ends. The CDR3 loop spans 15 amino acids. Germline-derived CDR1 and CDR2 are MNHEY and SVGAGI. CDR3 DNA: TGTGCCAGCCACCGGCGCGGGTTTGGGGACTATGGCTACACCTTC. This gives the protein CASHRRGFGDYGYTF.

The V and J genes are TRBV19 and TRBJ2-7; TRBD1 is a possible D gene (5 bases). Trimming removed 3 bases at V and 0 bases at J, with 12 bases between. The length of the CDR3 is 15 residues. The germline V gene has CDR1 LNHDA and CDR2 SQIVND (reference sequence). CDR3 sequence reads: CASSMGQGYSYEQYF. CDR3 sequence (DNA): TGTGCCAGTAGTATGGGGCAGGGCTACTCCTACGAGCAGTACTTC.

The chain is built from TRBV5-4 and TRBJ2-1; 11 nucleotides match TRBD2. Germline CDR1 SGHNT, CDR2 YYREEE (reference sequence). This CDR3 is 15 amino acids long. With V trimmed by 1 base and J by 6 bases, 3 bases remained unmatched. For the CDR3, the DNA is TGTGCCAGCAGCTTGACTAGCGGGAGCCCCAATGAGCAGTTCTTC. Its protein is CASSLTSGSPNEQFF.

The V gene is TRBV6-5, the J gene TRBJ2-5; the D gene is possibly TRBD1 (5 bases). Germline-derived CDR1 and CDR2 are MNHEY and SVGAGI. The CDR3 has 14 residues. Trimming took 2 bases from V and 7 from J, leaving 14 bases between them. The DNA for the CDR3 is TGTGCCAGCAGTTACGCCAGGCCGCAGGGGACCCAGTACTTC. The encoded protein is CASSYARPQGTQYF.

The chain joins TRBV30 to TRBJ2-3; 7 positions agree with TRBD1. V was pared by 5 bases and J by 4 bases, with 6 bases of the junction left unmatched. From germline, CDR1 is GTSNPN and CDR2 SVGIG (reference sequence). This CDR3 is built from 13 residues. CDR3 bases: TGTGCCTGGCAGAAAACAGGGGCAGATACGCAGTATTTT. This translates into CAWQKTGADTQYF.

This rearrangement joins TRBV25-1 to TRBJ1-1, with 7 bases identical to TRBD1. The V and J ends lost 3 bases and 6 bases, in that order; junction bases with no gene match: 10. Germline CDR1 reads MGHDK; CDR2 reads SYGVNS. The CDR3 has 15 amino acids. The CDR3 sequence: CASSEVGQSGPEAFF. In nucleotides, the CDR3 is TGTGCCAGCAGTGAGGTGGGACAGTCAGGACCTGAAGCTTTCTTT.

This chain links TRBV27 with TRBJ2-1; 10 nucleotides align to TRBD1. In germline, CDR1 is MNHEY, CDR2 SMNVEV (reference sequence). V was clipped by 6 bases and J by 6 bases; unmatched bases: 5. The CDR3 loop spans 14 amino acids. The CDR3 region is CASSRDRGFNEQFF. In DNA form, the CDR3 reads TGTGCCAGCAGCCGGGACAGGGGTTTCAATGAGCAGTTCTTC.

The chain couples TRBV28 to TRBJ1-1, with 7 nucleotides matching TRBD1. CDR1 is MDHEN and CDR2 is SYDVKM in the germline V gene. With 7 bases clipped from V and 2 bases from J, the junction kept 4 bases outside the gene matches. The CDR3 covers 13 residues. Here the CDR3 reads CASNTGDNTEAFF. CDR3 nucleotide sequence: TGTGCCAGCAACACAGGGGATAACACTGAAGCTTTCTTT.

This clone was counted between two and nine times. The chain recombines TRBV7-9 with TRBJ2-7; TRBD2 agrees at 10 bases. The V gene's germline CDR1 is SEHNR and CDR2 FQNEAQ (reference sequence). Trimming cost V 4 bases and J 2 bases; bases outside gene matches: 5. This CDR3 has 15 residues. CDR3 DNA sequence: TGTGCCAGCAGCTCCGGGACTAGCGTTACCTACGAGCAGTACTTC. It specifies CASSSGTSVTYEQYF.

This chain links TRBV5-1 with TRBJ1-5, with D perhaps matching TRBD1 (5 bases). V shed 3 bases and J shed 2 bases, with 18 bases lying between them. This CDR3 is 17 amino acids long. Per the germline V gene, CDR1 is SGHRS and CDR2 is YFSETQ. Here the CDR3 reads CASSSIPIETGNQPQHF. CDR3 DNA: TGCGCCAGCAGCTCTATACCAATTGAGACAGGCAATCAGCCCCAGCATTTT. The whole variable domain, filled in from reference TRBV5-1 and TRBJ1-5, reads KAGVTQTPRYLIKTRGQQVTLSCSPISGHRSVSWYQQTPGQGLQFLFEYFSETQRNKGNFPGRFSGRQFSNSRSEMNVSTLELGDSALYLCASSSIPIETGNQPQHFGDGTRLSIL.

This chain links TRBV30 with TRBJ1-1; TRBD1 agrees at 12 bases. Germline CDR1 and CDR2: GTSNPN and SVGIG (reference sequence). V was clipped by 3 bases and J by 4 bases; unmatched bases: 6. There are 15 residues in the CDR3. CDR3 nucleotide sequence: TGTGCCTGGAGCGGGGACAGGGGGCTGGTCACTGAAGCTTTCTTT. It specifies CAWSGDRGLVTEAFF.

A few counts support this clone. This chain connects TRBV28 to TRBJ1-3, with D tentatively TRBD1 (6 bases). The CDR3 is 13 residues long. Germline CDR1 and CDR2: MDHEN and SYDVKM. V was pared by 9 bases and J by 4 bases, with 13 bases between. This CDR3 reads CARYRVCGNTIYF. The CDR3 nucleotides are TGTGCCAGATACAGGGTCTGCGGAAACACCATATATTTT.

The CDR3, as DNA: TGTGCCAGCAGTGTCGCCCCGGGTCAGCCCCAGCATTTT. Protein: CASSVAPGQPQHF. V is TRBV6-1 and J is TRBJ1-5; D gene uncertain. Germline V gene data show CDR1 as MNHNS and CDR2 as SASEGT. CDR3 length equals 13 residues. V was clipped by 4 bases and J by 6 bases, with 10 bases between them.

The rearrangement joins TRBV4-1 to TRBJ2-5, with 16 positions matching TRBD2. CDR1 is MGHRA and CDR2 is YSYEKL in the germline V gene. J gave up 4 bases and V 0 bases, and 5 bases lay outside the gene matches. The CDR3 has 18 residues. The CDR3 is CASSQDPGLAGGIETQYF. CDR3 in DNA: TGCGCCAGCAGCCAAGATCCGGGACTAGCGGGAGGGATAGAGACCCAGTACTTC.

The V and J genes are TRBV4-1 and TRBJ1-2, with D possibly TRBD1 on 5 matching bases. The V gene's germline CDR1 is MGHRA and CDR2 YSYEKL. This CDR3 has 14 residues. The V end was cut by 6 bases, the J end by 8 bases, with 19 bases between. CDR3 sequence (DNA): TGCGCCAGCAGGGAATACCAGGGTTTAAGCGGCTACACCTTC. Encoded protein: CASREYQGLSGYTF.

The chain is built from TRBV6-5 and TRBJ2-3; 8 bases align to TRBD1. J was trimmed by 5 bases and V by 2 bases; bases with no gene match: 6. CDR3 length: 15 amino acids. From germline, CDR1 is MNHEY and CDR2 SVGAGI. The chain's CDR3 is CASSYTTGELDTQYF. CDR3 nucleotide sequence: TGTGCCAGCAGTTACACGACAGGGGAGCTAGATACGCAGTATTTT.

V gene TRBV6-1 combines with J gene TRBJ1-5, with 9 bases identical to TRBD1. V lost 2 bases to trimming and J lost 7 bases; unmatched junction nucleotides: 6. The germline CDR1 and CDR2 sequences are MNHNS and SASEGT. The CDR3 extends over 15 amino acids. CDR3 in DNA: TGTGCCAGCAGTGAAAACTACAGGGGGCACCAGCCCCAGCATTTT. This translates into CASSENYRGHQPQHF.

V gene TRBV5-1 combines with J gene TRBJ2-3; 7 bases are a match to TRBD2. The V segment lost 3 bases and the J segment 0 bases; nucleotides outside the gene matches: 7. Germline assignment: CDR1 SGHRS and CDR2 YFSETQ. There are 16 residues in the CDR3. This CDR3 is CASSSERGLSTDTQYF. The CDR3 region has the DNA TGCGCCAGCAGCTCCGAGCGGGGCCTAAGCACAGATACGCAGTATTTT.

The V call is TRBV15, the J call TRBJ2-5; D call uncertain. The V end was cut by 0 bases, the J end by 7 bases, with 15 bases between. Looked up from germline, CDR1 is LNHNV and CDR2 is YYDKDF (reference sequence). The CDR3 totals 15 residues. Written as DNA, the CDR3 is TGTGCCACCAGCAGAGATTTGGCGGCCCGTGCGACCCAGTACTTC. This encodes CATSRDLAARATQYF.

This clone was recorded once. The J gene is TRBJ1-1, the V gene TRBV11-3; tentatively, D is TRBD1 (6 bases). The V gene lost 0 bases and the J gene lost 1 base, with 9 bases spanning the gap. The CDR3 has 15 amino acids. Per the germline V gene, CDR1 is SGHNT and CDR2 is YENEEA. CDR3 region: CASSLDGRGNTEAFF. The CDR3 bases are TGTGCCAGCAGCTTAGACGGCAGGGGGAACACTGAAGCTTTCTTT.